This T cell receptor (beta chain) was found in a study of T cells in Graves' hyperthyroidism and ophthalmopathy. Patients aged 18 to 65 had newly diagnosed hyperthyroidism of under 2 months' duration. Patients with uncontrolled infections, other autoimmune diseases, pregnancy or lactation were excluded. The PBMCs studied were ones that came from roughly 9.4 ml fresh peripheral blood. Regarding the study as a whole: Within blood appeared most thyroid clonotypes that had expanded above 0.001.

This clonotype has more than one count but fewer than ten. Its specificity is unknown. TCR beta CDR3 region amplification was performed from RNA transcripts. The HTBI set primed first-round TCR CDR3 RT-PCR. TCRdb ran MiXCR on the multiplex PCR reads and lists one entry per CDR3 protein. The sample gives around 280,000 distinct CDR3 sequences, more than 10% of which show up once; 7.8% is in the top ten. This CDR3 region has 15 residues. Trimming removed 1 base from V and 5 bases from J, with 14 bases in between. From germline, CDR1 is SGHDN and CDR2 FVKESK. The V and J genes are TRBV14 and TRBJ2-5, with D perhaps assigned TRBD1 or TRBD2 (5 bases each). The sequenced material came from blood. This TCR was sampled from a woman aged 30 to 39 with Graves' hyperthyroidism that later progressed to Graves' ophthalmopathy. CDR3 sequence: CASSQVLGPGETQYF. For the CDR3, the DNA is TGTGCCAGCAGCCAAGTCCTGGGACCTGGGGAGACCCAGTACTTC.